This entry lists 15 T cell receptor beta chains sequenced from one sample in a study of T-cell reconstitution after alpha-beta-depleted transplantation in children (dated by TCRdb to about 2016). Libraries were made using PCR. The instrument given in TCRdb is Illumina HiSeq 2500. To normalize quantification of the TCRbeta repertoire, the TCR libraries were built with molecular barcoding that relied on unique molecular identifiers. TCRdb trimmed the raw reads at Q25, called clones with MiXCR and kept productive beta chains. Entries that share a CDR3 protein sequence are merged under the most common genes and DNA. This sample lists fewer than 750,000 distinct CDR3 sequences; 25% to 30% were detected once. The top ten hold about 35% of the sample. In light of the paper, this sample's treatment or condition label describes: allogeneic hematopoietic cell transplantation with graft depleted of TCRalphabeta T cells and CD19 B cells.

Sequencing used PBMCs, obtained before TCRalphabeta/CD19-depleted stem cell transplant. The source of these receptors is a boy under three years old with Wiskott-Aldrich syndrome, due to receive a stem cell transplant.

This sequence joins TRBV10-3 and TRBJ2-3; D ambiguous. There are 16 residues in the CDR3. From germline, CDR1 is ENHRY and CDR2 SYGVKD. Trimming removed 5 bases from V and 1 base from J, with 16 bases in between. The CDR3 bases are TGTGCCATCAGTACCGCCGGGCCCTGGGGCACAGATACGCAGTATTTT. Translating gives CAISTAGPWGTDTQYF.

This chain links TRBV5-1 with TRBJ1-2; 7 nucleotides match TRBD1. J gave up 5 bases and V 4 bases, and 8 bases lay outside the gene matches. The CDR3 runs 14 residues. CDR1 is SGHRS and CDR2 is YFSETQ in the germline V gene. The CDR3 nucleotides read TGCGCCAGCAGCGCGGACAGGATAGAGTATGGCTACACCTTC. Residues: CASSADRIEYGYTF.

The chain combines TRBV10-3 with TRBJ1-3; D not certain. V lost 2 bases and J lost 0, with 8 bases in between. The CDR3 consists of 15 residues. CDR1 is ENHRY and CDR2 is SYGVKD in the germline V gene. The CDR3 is CAISEQRHSGNTIYF. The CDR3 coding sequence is TGTGCCATCAGTGAGCAGAGACACTCTGGAAACACCATATATTTT.

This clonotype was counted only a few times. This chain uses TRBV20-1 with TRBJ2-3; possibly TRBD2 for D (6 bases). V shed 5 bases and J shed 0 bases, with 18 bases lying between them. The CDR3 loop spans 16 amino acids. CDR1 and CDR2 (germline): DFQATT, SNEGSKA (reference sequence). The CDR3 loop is CSAGRPLASSTDTQYF. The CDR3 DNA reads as TGCAGTGCTGGGCGCCCCCTAGCGTCTAGCACAGATACGCAGTATTTT.

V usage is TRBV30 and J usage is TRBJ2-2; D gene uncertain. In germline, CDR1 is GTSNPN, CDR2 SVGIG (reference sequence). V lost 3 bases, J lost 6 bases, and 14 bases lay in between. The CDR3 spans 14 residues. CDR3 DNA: TGTGCCTGGAGGACTTGGGGTTCGCCCGGGGAGCTGTTTTTT. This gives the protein CAWRTWGSPGELFF. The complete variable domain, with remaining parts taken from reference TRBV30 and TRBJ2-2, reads SQTIHQWPATLVQPVGSPLSLECTVEGTSNPNLYWYRQAAGRGLQLLFYSVGIGQISSEVPQNLSASRPQDRQFILSSKKLLLSDSGFYLCAWRTWGSPGELFFGEGSRLTVL.

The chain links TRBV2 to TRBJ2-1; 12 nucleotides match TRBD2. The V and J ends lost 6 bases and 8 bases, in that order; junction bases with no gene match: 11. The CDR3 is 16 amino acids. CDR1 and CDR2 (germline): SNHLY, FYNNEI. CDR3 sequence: CASRAPLAGGLDEQFF. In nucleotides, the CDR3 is TGTGCCAGCAGGGCACCCCTAGCGGGAGGGCTGGATGAGCAGTTCTTC.

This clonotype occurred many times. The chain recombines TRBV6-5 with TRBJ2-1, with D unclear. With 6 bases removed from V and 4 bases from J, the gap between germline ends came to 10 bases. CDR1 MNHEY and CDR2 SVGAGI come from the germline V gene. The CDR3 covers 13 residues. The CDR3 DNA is TGTGCCAGCAGCTTGACTGAATACAATGAGCAGTTCTTC. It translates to CASSLTEYNEQFF.

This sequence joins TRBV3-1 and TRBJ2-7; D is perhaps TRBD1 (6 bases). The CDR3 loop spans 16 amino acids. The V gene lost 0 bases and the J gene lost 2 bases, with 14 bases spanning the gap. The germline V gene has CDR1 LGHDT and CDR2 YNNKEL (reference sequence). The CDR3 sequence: CASSQEYGTSTYEQYF. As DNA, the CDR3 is TGTGCCAGCAGCCAAGAGTACGGGACATCCACCTACGAGCAGTACTTC.

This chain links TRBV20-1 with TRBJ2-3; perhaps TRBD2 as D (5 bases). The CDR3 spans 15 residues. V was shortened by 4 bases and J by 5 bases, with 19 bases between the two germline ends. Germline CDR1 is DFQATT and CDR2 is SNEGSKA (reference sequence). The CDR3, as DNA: TGCAGTGCTATGCCCATGCGGCGGGCAAAAGATACGCAGTATTTT. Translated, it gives CSAMPMRRAKDTQYF.

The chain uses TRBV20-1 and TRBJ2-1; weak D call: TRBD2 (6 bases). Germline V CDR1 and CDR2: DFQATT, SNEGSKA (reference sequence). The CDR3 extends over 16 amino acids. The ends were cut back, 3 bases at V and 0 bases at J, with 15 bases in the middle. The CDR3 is CSASPLAASSYNEQFF. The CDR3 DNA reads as TGCAGTGCTAGTCCGTTAGCGGCCTCCTCCTACAATGAGCAGTTCTTC.

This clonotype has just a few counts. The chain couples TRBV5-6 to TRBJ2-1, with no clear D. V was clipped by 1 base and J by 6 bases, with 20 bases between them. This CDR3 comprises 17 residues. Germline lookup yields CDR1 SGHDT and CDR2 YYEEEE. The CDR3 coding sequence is TGTGCCAGCAGCTTGATTACGAAAGGCCTAGTTGGCAATGAGCAGTTCTTC. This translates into CASSLITKGLVGNEQFF.

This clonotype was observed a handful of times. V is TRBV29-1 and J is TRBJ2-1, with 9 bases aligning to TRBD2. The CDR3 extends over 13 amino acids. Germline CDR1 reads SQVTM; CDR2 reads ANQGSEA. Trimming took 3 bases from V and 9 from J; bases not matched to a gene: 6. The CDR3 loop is CSVDELAGGEQFF. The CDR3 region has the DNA TGCAGCGTTGATGAACTAGCGGGCGGTGAGCAGTTCTTC.

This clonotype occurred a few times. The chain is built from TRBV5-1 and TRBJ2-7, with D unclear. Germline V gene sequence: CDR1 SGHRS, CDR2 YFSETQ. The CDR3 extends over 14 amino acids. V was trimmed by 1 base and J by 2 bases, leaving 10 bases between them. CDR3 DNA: TGCGCCAGCAGCTTGAAGGGTTCGGCCTACGAGCAGTACTTC. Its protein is CASSLKGSAYEQYF.

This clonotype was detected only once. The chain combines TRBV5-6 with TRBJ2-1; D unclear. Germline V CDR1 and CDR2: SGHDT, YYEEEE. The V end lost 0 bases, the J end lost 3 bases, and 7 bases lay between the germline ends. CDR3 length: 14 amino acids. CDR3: CASSLVGNYNEQFF. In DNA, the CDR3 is TGTGCCAGCAGCTTGGTTGGTAACTACAATGAGCAGTTCTTC.

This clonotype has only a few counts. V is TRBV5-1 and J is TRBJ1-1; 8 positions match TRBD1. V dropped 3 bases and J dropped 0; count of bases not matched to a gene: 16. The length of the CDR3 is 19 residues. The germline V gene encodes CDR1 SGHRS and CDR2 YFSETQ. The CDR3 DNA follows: TGCGCCAGCAGCTCGGGGTTGCCCGGGACAGGTCAATTGAACACTGAAGCTTTCTTT. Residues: CASSSGLPGTGQLNTEAFF. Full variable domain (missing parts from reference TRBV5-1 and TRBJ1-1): KAGVTQTPRYLIKTRGQQVTLSCSPISGHRSVSWYQQTPGQGLQFLFEYFSETQRNKGNFPGRFSGRQFSNSRSEMNVSTLELGDSALYLCASSSGLPGTGQLNTEAFFGQGTRLTVV.